Below are 18 T cell receptor beta chains sequenced from a single sample in a study of shared clonotypes between healthy human individuals. CD45RO-negative CD8 cells positively selected for CCR7 made up the naive population, which excluded terminally differentiated effector memory CD45RA+ cells. Assay: immunoSEQ multiplex PCR; the TCRdb copy retains only in-frame clones and omits some. The sample holds some 2,000,000 clones; less than 95% are singletons and the top ten take about 1.1%. Sequencing was carried out using naive CD8+ T cells sorted from blood. The source of these receptors is a man younger than 35 in good health.

This rearrangement joins TRBV10-1 to TRBJ1-4, with 9 nucleotides matching TRBD1. CDR3 size: 14 residues. J was trimmed by 6 bases and V by 5 bases; bases with no gene match: 4. Germline V gene data show CDR1 as WNHNN and CDR2 as SYGVQD (reference sequence). CDR3 loop: CASSPDRGDEKLFF. CDR3 sequence (DNA): TGCGCCAGCAGTCCAGACAGGGGGGATGAAAAACTGTTTTTT.

The V and J genes are TRBV7-9 and TRBJ2-1, with 10 bases identical to TRBD2. Trimming at V came to 1 base and at J to 9 bases, leaving 9 bases not matched to a gene. This CDR3 is 16 amino acids long. CDR1 SEHNR and CDR2 FQNEAQ come from the germline V gene (reference sequence). In nucleotides, the CDR3 is TGTGCCAGCAGCTTAGTCTCTAGCGGGAGTCATGCTGAGCAGTTCTTC. Translating gives CASSLVSSGSHAEQFF. Full variable domain (missing parts from reference TRBV7-9 and TRBJ2-1): DTGVSQNPRHKITKRGQNVTFRCDPISEHNRLYWYRQTLGQGPEFLTYFQNEAQLEKSRLLSDRFSAERPKGSFSTLEIQRTEQGDSAMYLCASSLVSSGSHAEQFFGPGTRLTVL.

The gene calls are TRBV5-4 and TRBJ2-2; 10 nucleotides agree with TRBD1. The V gene's germline CDR1 is SGHNT and CDR2 YYREEE (reference sequence). The ends lost 3 bases at V and 7 bases at J; junction bases unmatched: 9. The CDR3 consists of 16 residues. In nucleotides, the CDR3 is TGTGCCAGCAGCTCCGGAGGACAGGGGGTTGTCGGGGAGCTGTTTTTT. As protein: CASSSGGQGVVGELFF.

As concerns this clone: At the DNA level, this CDR3 is encoded by other sequences in the same sample as well. The chain joins TRBV9 to TRBJ1-5; D uncertain. The germline V and J ends were trimmed by 0 bases and 2 bases, with 6 bases remaining between them. This CDR3 has 14 residues. Germline V CDR1 and CDR2: SGDLS, YYNGEE. The CDR3 DNA sequence: TGTGCCAGCAGCGTAGAAGGAGGCAATCAGCCCCAGCATTTT. It codes for CASSVEGGNQPQHF. Full variable domain (remainder filled in from reference TRBV9 and TRBJ1-5): DSGVTQTPKHLITATGQRVTLRCSPRSGDLSVYWYQQSLDQGLQFLIQYYNGEERAKGNILERFSAQQFPDLHSELNLSSLELGDSALYFCASSVEGGNQPQHFGDGTRLSIL.

With respect to this clone: Other DNA sequences in the same sample also yield this CDR3. This chain joins TRBV20-1 and TRBJ2-3; D is ambiguous. Germline CDR1 reads DFQATT; CDR2 reads SNEGSKA (reference sequence). The CDR3 loop spans 10 amino acids. Trimming pared 5 bases from V and 3 bases from J, leaving 3 bases between. For the CDR3, the DNA is TGCAGTGCTGAGACAGATACGCAGTATTTT. Residues: CSAETDTQYF.

About this clone: Other nucleotide sequences in the sample specify the same CDR3. The chain couples TRBV7-9 to TRBJ1-5; weak D call: TRBD1 (5 bases). Trimming pared 4 bases from V and 7 bases from J, leaving 8 bases between. CDR1 is SEHNR and CDR2 is FQNEAQ in the germline V gene (reference sequence). The CDR3 sequence is 12 residues long. The CDR3 nucleotides are TGTGCCAGCAGCTCAGGGAACCAGCCCCAGCATTTT. This encodes CASSSGNQPQHF.

This clone appeared once. This chain links TRBV4-1 with TRBJ2-7; 9 bases match TRBD1. This CDR3 comprises 17 residues. CDR1 MGHRA and CDR2 YSYEKL come from the germline V gene. Losses at the gene ends were 1 base for V and 0 bases for J; bases not matched to a gene: 7. This CDR3 reads CASSQVGGQGPSYEQYF. CDR3 sequence (DNA): TGCGCCAGCAGCCAAGTTGGGGGACAGGGTCCCTCCTACGAGCAGTACTTC.

Note on this clone: Other DNA sequences in the same sample also yield this CDR3. This chain uses TRBV7-9 with TRBJ2-2, with a possible D match to TRBD1 (6 bases). V was shortened by 5 bases and J by 1 base, with 8 bases between the two germline ends. The CDR3 loop spans 14 amino acids. Per germline, CDR1 SEHNR and CDR2 FQNEAQ (reference sequence). The CDR3 DNA is TGTGCCAGCAGCCCGGACAGGAACACCGGGGAGCTGTTTTTT. It specifies CASSPDRNTGELFF.

This sequence joins TRBV9 and TRBJ1-1, with D maybe TRBD1 (5 bases). The CDR3 has 15 residues. V lost 4 bases and J 4 bases, leaving 17 bases between the germline ends. The germline CDR1 and CDR2 sequences are SGDLS and YYNGEE. CDR3 sequence reads: CASSPEGYLGTEAFF. The CDR3 coding sequence is TGTGCCAGCAGCCCCGAGGGGTATTTAGGCACTGAAGCTTTCTTT.

V usage is TRBV10-1 and J usage is TRBJ2-3; 10 bases are shared with TRBD2. CDR1 WNHNN and CDR2 SYGVQD come from the germline V gene (reference sequence). The CDR3 covers 16 residues. After removal of 2 bases from V and 2 bases from J, the junction contained 4 bases not matched to a gene. The CDR3 region has the DNA TGCGCCAGCAGTGAGCTCCTAGCGGGGGACACAGATACGCAGTATTTT. As protein: CASSELLAGDTDTQYF.

Notes on this clone: Other DNA sequences of this sample code for an identical CDR3. V is TRBV2 and J is TRBJ1-2; D is undetermined. Germline V CDR1 and CDR2: SNHLY, FYNNEI. The length of the CDR3 is 10 residues. Between the trimmed V and J ends, which lost 6 bases and 5 bases, there was a span of 4 bases. This chain's CDR3 is CASSGYGYTF. Here the CDR3 DNA reads TGTGCCAGCAGCGGGTATGGCTACACCTTC.

This chain joins TRBV7-9 and TRBJ2-1; D unclear. The CDR3 consists of 13 residues. Trimming pared 4 bases from V and 5 bases from J, leaving 9 bases between. From germline, CDR1 is SEHNR and CDR2 FQNEAQ (reference sequence). The CDR3 DNA reads TGTGCCAGCAGCTCCCCGCTCAACAATGAGCAGTTCTTC. This encodes CASSSPLNNEQFF. Complete variable domain (other parts from reference TRBV7-9 and TRBJ2-1): DTGVSQNPRHKITKRGQNVTFRCDPISEHNRLYWYRQTLGQGPEFLTYFQNEAQLEKSRLLSDRFSAERPKGSFSTLEIQRTEQGDSAMYLCASSSPLNNEQFFGPGTRLTVL.

The rearrangement links TRBV4-1 to TRBJ2-7; the match to TRBD2 covers 12 bases. After removal of 0 bases from V and 2 bases from J, the junction contained 8 bases not matched to a gene. The V gene's germline CDR1 is MGHRA and CDR2 YSYEKL. The CDR3 is 18 amino acids. The CDR3 here is CASSQEASGGGRAYEQYF. In DNA form, the CDR3 reads TGCGCCAGCAGCCAAGAGGCTAGCGGGGGGGGAAGAGCCTACGAGCAGTACTTC.

J is TRBJ2-2 and V is TRBV27; D ambiguous. The CDR3 is 12 residues long. Trimming shortened V by 5 bases and J by 4 bases, and 5 bases separated the two germline ends. Looked up from germline, CDR1 is MNHEY and CDR2 is SMNVEV (reference sequence). The CDR3 nucleotides are TGTGCCAGCAGTCCTATCACCGGGGAGCTGTTTTTT. It translates to CASSPITGELFF.

This rearrangement joins TRBV6-1 to TRBJ1-4, with 7 bases lining up with TRBD1. Trimming cost V 2 bases and J 6 bases; bases outside gene matches: 3. The CDR3 consists of 14 residues. The germline V gene encodes CDR1 MNHNS and CDR2 SASEGT. As DNA, the CDR3 is TGTGCCAGCAGTGAACCCGGGACAGATGAAAAACTGTTTTTT. Its translation is CASSEPGTDEKLFF.

The chain links TRBV7-9 to TRBJ1-6; D gene uncertain. CDR1 and CDR2 from the germline V gene are SEHNR and FQNEAQ (reference sequence). CDR3 size: 16 residues. The V end was cut by 4 bases, the J end by 1 base, with 11 bases between. CDR3: CASSYETGSYNSPLHF. CDR3 bases: TGTGCCAGCAGCTATGAGACCGGTTCCTATAATTCACCCCTCCACTTT.

The V call is TRBV9, the J call TRBJ2-3; a possible D gene is TRBD2 (6 bases). This CDR3 is 18 amino acids long. V was shortened by 0 bases and J by 2 bases, with 19 bases between the two germline ends. Per the germline V gene, CDR1 is SGDLS and CDR2 is YYNGEE. CDR3 loop: CASSVGLSGTPPTDTQYF. The CDR3 DNA reads as TGTGCCAGCAGCGTAGGCCTTAGCGGAACACCTCCCACAGATACGCAGTATTTT.

The genes are TRBV27 and TRBJ1-6; tentative D call: TRBD1 (5 bases). The CDR3 covers 15 residues. The germline V and J ends were trimmed by 6 bases and 6 bases, with 15 bases remaining between them. The germline V gene has CDR1 MNHEY and CDR2 SMNVEV (reference sequence). The CDR3 DNA sequence: TGTGCCAGCAGCCTAGGGGCGACCGGTAATTCACCCCTCCACTTT. Encoded protein: CASSLGATGNSPLHF.